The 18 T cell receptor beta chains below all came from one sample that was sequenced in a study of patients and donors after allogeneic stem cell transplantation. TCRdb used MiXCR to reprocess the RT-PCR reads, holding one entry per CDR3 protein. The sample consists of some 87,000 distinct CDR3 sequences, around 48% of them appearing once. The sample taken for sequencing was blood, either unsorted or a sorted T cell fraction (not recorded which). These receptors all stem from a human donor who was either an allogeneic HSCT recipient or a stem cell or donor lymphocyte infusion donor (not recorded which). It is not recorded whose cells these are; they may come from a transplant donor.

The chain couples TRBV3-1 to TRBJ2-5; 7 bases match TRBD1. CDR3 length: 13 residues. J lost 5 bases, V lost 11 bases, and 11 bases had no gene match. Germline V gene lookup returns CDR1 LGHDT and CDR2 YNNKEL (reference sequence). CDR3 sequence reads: CASRQGERETQYF. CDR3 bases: TGTGCCTCGAGGCAGGGGGAACGCGAGACCCAGTACTTC.

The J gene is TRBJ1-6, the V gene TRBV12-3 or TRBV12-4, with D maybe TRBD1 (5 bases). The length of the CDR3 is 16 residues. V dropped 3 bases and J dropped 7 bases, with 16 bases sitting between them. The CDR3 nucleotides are TGTGCCAGCAGTTTTGGAGGGCCGGCAGGGAATTCACCCCTCCACTTT. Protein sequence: CASSFGGPAGNSPLHF.

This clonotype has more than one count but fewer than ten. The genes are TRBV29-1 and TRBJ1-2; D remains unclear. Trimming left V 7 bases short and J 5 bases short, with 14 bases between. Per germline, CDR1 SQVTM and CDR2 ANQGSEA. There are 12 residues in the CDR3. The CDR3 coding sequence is TGCAGCGCAGCAGAATACGAGTATGGCTACACCTTC. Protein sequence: CSAAEYEYGYTF.

The CDR3 loop reads CASSGGRQADSPLHF. The CDR3 DNA is TGTGCCAGCAGCGGGGGTCGCCAGGCGGATTCACCCCTCCACTTT. The rearrangement uses TRBV5-4 and TRBJ1-6; weak D call: TRBD1 (5 bases). The CDR3 runs to 15 residues. Germline V CDR1 and CDR2: SGHNT, YYREEE (reference sequence). The V and J ends lost 4 bases and 8 bases respectively, with 16 bases between them.

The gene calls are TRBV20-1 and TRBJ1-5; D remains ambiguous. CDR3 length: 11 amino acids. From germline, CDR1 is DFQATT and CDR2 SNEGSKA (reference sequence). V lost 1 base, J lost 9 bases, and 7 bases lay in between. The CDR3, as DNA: TGCAGTGCTAGAGGTCTGGGGCCCCAGCATTTT. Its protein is CSARGLGPQHF.

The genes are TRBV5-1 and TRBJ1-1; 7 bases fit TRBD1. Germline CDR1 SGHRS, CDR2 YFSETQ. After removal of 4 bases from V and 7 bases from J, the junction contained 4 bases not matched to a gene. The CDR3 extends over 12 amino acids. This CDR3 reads CASSIGTDEAFF. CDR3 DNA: TGCGCCAGCAGCATCGGGACAGATGAAGCTTTCTTT.

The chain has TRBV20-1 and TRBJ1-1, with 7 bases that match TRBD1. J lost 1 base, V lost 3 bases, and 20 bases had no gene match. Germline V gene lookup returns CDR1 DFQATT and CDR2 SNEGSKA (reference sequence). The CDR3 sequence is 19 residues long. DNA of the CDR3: TGCAGTGCTAGTTTGATAAAGCCAGGGACAGAAGAGAAGAACACTGAAGCTTTCTTT. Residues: CSASLIKPGTEEKNTEAFF.

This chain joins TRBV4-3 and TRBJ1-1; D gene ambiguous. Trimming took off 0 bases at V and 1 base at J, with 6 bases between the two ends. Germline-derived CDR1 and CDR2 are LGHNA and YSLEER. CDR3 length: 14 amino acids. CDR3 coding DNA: TGCGCCAGCAGCCAAGATGAAGGGAACACTGAAGCTTTCTTT. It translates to CASSQDEGNTEAFF.

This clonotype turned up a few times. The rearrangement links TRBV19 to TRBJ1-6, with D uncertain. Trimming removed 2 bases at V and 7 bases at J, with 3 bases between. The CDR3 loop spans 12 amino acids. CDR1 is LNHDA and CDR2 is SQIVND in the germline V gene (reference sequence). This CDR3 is CASSILNSPLHF. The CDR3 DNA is TGTGCCAGTAGTATACTGAATTCACCCCTCCACTTT.

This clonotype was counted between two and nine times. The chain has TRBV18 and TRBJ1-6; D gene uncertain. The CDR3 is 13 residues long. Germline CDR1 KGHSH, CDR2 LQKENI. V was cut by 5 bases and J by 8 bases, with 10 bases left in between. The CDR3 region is CASSFMRDSPLHF. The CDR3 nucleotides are TGTGCCAGCTCATTCATGAGGGATTCACCCCTCCACTTT. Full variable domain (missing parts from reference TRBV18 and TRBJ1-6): NAGVMQNPRHLVRRRGQEARLRCSPMKGHSHVYWYRQLPEEGLKFMVYLQKENIIDESGMPKERFSAEFPKEGPSILRIQQVVRGDSAAYFCASSFMRDSPLHFGNGTRLTVT.

In nucleotides, the CDR3 is TGTGCCAGCAGTTTCCAGGGAACGGGCTACACCTTC. Encoded protein: CASSFQGTGYTF. The chain employs TRBV12-3 or TRBV12-4 and TRBJ1-2; maybe TRBD1 (5 bases). V lost 3 bases and J lost 8, with 10 bases in between. The CDR3 consists of 12 residues.

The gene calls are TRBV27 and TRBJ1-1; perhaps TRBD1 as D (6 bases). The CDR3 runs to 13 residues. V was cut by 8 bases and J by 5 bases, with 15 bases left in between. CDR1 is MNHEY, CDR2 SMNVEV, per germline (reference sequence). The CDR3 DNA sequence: TGTGCCAGCCTCCTGAAGGGGGGAACTGAAGCTTTCTTT. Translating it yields CASLLKGGTEAFF.

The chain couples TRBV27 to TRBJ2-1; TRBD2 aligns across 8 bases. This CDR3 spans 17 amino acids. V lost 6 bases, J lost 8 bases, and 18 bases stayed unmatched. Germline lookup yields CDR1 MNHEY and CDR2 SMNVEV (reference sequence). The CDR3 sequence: CASSPLWGLGAFDEQFF. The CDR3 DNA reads TGTGCCAGCAGCCCACTCTGGGGACTAGGTGCTTTTGATGAGCAGTTCTTC.

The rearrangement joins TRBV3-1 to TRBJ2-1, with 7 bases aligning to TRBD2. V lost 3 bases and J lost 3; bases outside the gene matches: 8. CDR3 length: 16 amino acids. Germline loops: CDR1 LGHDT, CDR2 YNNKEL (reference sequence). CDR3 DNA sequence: TGTGCCAGCAGCCATTGGGGTGGGACTAACTACAATGAGCAGTTCTTC. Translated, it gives CASSHWGGTNYNEQFF.

The CDR3 protein is CASSFSLSWGYSNQPQHF. CDR3 in DNA: TGTGCCAGCAGCTTTAGCCTCTCCTGGGGGTATAGCAATCAGCCCCAGCATTTT. V is TRBV7-2 and J is TRBJ1-5; D perhaps matches TRBD1 (5 bases). With 3 bases removed from V and 0 bases from J, the gap between germline ends came to 18 bases. The CDR3 has 18 residues. Germline lookup yields CDR1 SGHTA and CDR2 FQGNSA.

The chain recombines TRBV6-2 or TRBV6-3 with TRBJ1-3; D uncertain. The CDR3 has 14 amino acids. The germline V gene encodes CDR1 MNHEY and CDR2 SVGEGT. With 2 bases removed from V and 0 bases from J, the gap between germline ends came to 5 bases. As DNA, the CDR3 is TGTGCCAGCAGTTACGTCGGCTCTGGAAACACCATATATTTT. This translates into CASSYVGSGNTIYF.

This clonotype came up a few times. In DNA form, the CDR3 reads TGTGCCACCAGTGATCTGAATGACAGGGGGCGGGGGTATAGCAATCAGCCCCAGCATTTT. Translation gives CATSDLNDRGRGYSNQPQHF. V gene TRBV24-1 combines with J gene TRBJ1-5; 10 bases are shared with TRBD1. Looked up from germline, CDR1 is KGHDR and CDR2 is SFDVKD. The CDR3 length is 20 residues. After removal of 3 bases from V and 0 bases from J, the junction contained 13 bases not matched to a gene.

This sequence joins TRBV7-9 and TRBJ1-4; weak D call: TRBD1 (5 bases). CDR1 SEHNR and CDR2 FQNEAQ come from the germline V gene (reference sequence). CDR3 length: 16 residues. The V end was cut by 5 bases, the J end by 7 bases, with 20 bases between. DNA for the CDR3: TGTGCCAGCAGCCCTACCCGTGGGGCGGCGGGTGAAAAACTGTTTTTT. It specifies CASSPTRGAAGEKLFF. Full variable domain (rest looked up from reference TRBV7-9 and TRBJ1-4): DTGVSQNPRHKITKRGQNVTFRCDPISEHNRLYWYRQTLGQGPEFLTYFQNEAQLEKSRLLSDRFSAERPKGSFSTLEIQRTEQGDSAMYLCASSPTRGAAGEKLFFGSGTQLSVL.